This is a list of T cell receptor beta chains from one sample in a study of T-cell reconstitution after alpha-beta-depleted transplantation in children. TCRdb reprocessed the PCR reads via MiXCR and lists one record per CDR3 protein. The table has approximately 500,000 distinct CDR3 sequences, 25% to 30% seen once; the top ten hold about 35%. The sequences come from PBMCs, collected before TCRalphabeta/CD19-depleted stem cell transplant. The receptors originated from a boy under three years old with Wiskott-Aldrich syndrome, due to receive a stem cell transplant. Both conserved end residues are part of each CDR3. A D gene is named only where the DNA matches it firmly. Clone size is given for some rows only: seen once, a few or many times, or a class if the clone is expanded.

v_call	d_call	j_call	clone_size	cdr3_nt	cdr3_aa
TRBV18	TRBD1	TRBJ2-1	NA	TGTGCCAGCTCACCAAGGACAGGGTACAATGAGCAGTTCTTC	CASSPRTGYNEQFF
TRBV3-1	NA	TRBJ2-4	once	TGTGCCAGCAGCCAACGGACGGGACTAGCCAAAAACATTCAGTACTTC	CASSQRTGLAKNIQYF
TRBV24-1	NA	TRBJ2-1	NA	TGTGCCACCAGTGAGAGCACGAGCGGAAACTACAATGAGCAGTTCTTC	CATSESTSGNYNEQFF
TRBV5-1	NA	TRBJ2-3	NA	TGCGCCAGCAGCTTGGAGAGCCAGGCCACGCAGTATTTT	CASSLESQATQYF
TRBV2	NA	TRBJ2-1	NA	TGTGCCAGCAGTCGTCGGGAGAGCTCCTACAATGAGCAGTTCTTC	CASSRRESSYNEQFF
TRBV6-1	TRBD1	TRBJ1-1	NA	TGTGCCAGCACTACAACCGGGACAGGGGGTCGTCTTTTCTTT	CASTTTGTGGRLFF
TRBV5-1	TRBD1	TRBJ1-5	NA	TGCGCCAGCAGCGACGGACAGGGGGCCCAGCCCCAGCATTTT	CASSDGQGAQPQHF
TRBV7-9	NA	TRBJ1-3	NA	TGTGCCAGCAGCTTATACAGCAGGACCTCTGGAAACACCATATATTTT	CASSLYSRTSGNTIYF
TRBV6-5	TRBD1	TRBJ1-2	few	TGTGCCAGCCGCGACAGGGGGCAGGGCTACACCTTC	CASRDRGQGYTF
TRBV5-6	NA	TRBJ1-1	few	NA	CASRVGSGTGGTSF
TRBV7-9	TRBD2	TRBJ2-1	few	TGTGCCAGCAGCTTATTGAGCGGGAGGTATAATGAGCAGTTCTTC	CASSLLSGRYNEQFF
TRBV5-6	TRBD2	TRBJ2-2	NA	TGTGCCAGCAGCCCCGGACTAGCGTTAGATCACGGGGAGCTGTTTTTT	CASSPGLALDHGELFF
TRBV7-9	TRBD2	TRBJ2-1	NA	TGTGCCAGCAGCTTACTTAGCGGGAGGGCCCTCAATGAGCAGTTCTTC	CASSLLSGRALNEQFF
TRBV12-3/TRBV12-4	NA	TRBJ2-1	NA	TGTGCCATCATGATCGGGACTTCTCGGAACAATGAGCAGTTCTTC	CAIMIGTSRNNEQFF
TRBV24-1	NA	TRBJ2-3	NA	TGTGCCACCAGTGGCGCCACAGATACGCAGTATTTT	CATSGATDTQYF
TRBV24-1	NA	TRBJ2-5	few	TGTGCCACCAGTGATTTGGACAGGGGAGGGTTAGAGACCCAGTACTTC	CATSDLDRGGLETQYF
TRBV29-1	NA	TRBJ2-3	few	TGCAGCGTATCGATCACAGATACGCAGTATTTT	CSVSITDTQYF